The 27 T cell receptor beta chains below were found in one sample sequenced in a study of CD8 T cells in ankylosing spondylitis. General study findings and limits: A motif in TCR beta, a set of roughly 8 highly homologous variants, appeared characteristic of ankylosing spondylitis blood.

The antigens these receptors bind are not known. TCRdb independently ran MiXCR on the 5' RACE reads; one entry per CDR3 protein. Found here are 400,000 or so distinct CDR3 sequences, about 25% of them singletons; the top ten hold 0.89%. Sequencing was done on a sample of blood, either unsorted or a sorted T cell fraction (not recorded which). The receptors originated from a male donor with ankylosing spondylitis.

The chain's CDR3 is CSARAPGLAGGEQYV. The CDR3 DNA reads TGCAGTGCTAGAGCGCCGGGACTAGCGGGAGGTGAGCAGTACGTC. The chain couples TRBV20-1 to TRBJ2-7, with 15 bases lining up with TRBD2. This CDR3 comprises 15 residues. With V trimmed by 1 base and J by 7 bases, 5 bases remained unmatched. CDR1 and CDR2 (germline): DFQATT, SNEGSKA (reference sequence).

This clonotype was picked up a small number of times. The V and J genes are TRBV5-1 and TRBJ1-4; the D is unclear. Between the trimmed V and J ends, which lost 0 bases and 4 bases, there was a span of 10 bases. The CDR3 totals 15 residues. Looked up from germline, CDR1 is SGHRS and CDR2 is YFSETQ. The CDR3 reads CASSLAGNGNEKLFF. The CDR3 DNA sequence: TGCGCCAGCAGCTTGGCCGGAAACGGTAATGAAAAACTGTTTTTT.

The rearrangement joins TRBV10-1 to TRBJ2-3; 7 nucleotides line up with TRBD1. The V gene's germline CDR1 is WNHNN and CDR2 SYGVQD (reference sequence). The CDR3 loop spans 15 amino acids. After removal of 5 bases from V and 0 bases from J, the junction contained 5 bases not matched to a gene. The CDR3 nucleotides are TGCGCCAGCAGTCGTTACAGGGGTAGCACAGATACGCAGTATTTT. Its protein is CASSRYRGSTDTQYF.

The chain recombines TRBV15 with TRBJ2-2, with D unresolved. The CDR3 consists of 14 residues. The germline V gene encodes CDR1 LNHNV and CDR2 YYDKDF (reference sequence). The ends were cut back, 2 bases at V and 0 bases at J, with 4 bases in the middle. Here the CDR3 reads CATSRNSNTGELFF. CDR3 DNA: TGTGCCACCAGCAGAAACTCGAACACCGGGGAGCTGTTTTTT.

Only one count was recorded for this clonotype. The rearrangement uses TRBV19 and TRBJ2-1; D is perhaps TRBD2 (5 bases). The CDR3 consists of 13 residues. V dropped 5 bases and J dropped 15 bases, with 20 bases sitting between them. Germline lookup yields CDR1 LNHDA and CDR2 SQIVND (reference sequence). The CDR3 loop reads CASSSRTSQRRFF. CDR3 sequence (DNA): TGTGCCAGTAGTTCCAGGACTTCTCAGAGACGGTTCTTC.

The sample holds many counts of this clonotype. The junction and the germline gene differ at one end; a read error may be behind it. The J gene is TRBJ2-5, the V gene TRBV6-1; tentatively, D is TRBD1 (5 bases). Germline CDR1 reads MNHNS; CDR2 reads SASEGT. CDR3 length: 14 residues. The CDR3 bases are TGTGCCAGCAGGGAAGACAGAGTCCAAGAGACCCAGTACTTC. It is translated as CASREDRVQETQYF.

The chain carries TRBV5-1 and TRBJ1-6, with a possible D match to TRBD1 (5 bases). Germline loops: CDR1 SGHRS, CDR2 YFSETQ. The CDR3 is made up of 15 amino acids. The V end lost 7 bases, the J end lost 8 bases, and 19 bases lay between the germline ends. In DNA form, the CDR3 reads TGCGCCAGCGCCCGGGCAGGGTCTATCGATTCACCCCTCCACTTT. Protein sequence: CASARAGSIDSPLHF.

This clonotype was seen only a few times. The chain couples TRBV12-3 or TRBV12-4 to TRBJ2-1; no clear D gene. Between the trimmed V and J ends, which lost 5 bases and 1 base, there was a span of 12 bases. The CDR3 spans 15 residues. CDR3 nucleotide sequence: TGTGCCAGCAGTCGGAGCGCGGTGTCCTACAATGAGCAGTTCTTC. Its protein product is CASSRSAVSYNEQFF.

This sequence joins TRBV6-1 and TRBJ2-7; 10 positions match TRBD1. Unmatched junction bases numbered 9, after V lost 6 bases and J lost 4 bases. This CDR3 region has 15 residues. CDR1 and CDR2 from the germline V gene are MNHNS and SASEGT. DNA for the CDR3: TGTGCCAGCAGCGTCTCCGGGACAGGGGAATACGAGCAGTACGTC. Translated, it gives CASSVSGTGEYEQYV.

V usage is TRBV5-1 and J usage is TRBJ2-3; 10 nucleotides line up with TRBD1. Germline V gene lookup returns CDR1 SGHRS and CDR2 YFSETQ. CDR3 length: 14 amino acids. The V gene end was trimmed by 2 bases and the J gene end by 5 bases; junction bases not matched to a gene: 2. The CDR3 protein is CASSFRDRGDTQYF. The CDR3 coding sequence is TGCGCCAGCAGCTTCCGGGACAGGGGAGATACGCAGTATTTT.

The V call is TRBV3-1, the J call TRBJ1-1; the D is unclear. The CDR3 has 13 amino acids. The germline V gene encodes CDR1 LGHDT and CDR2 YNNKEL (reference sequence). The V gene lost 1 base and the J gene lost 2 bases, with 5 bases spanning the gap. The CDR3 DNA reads TGTGCCAGCAGCCAAGCCTTCAACACTGAAGCTTTCTTT. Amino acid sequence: CASSQAFNTEAFF.

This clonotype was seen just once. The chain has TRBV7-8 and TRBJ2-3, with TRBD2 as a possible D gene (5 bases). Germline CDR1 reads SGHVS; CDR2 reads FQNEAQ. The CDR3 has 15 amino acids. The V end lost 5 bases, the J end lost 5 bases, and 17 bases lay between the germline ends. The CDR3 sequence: CASSLGTHRGDTQYF. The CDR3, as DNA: TGTGCCAGCAGCCTGGGAACCCACCGGGGAGATACGCAGTATTTT.

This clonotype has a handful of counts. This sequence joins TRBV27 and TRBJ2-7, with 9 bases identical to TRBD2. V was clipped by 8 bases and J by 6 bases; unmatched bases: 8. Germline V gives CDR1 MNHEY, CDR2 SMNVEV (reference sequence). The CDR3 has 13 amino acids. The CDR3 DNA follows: TGTGCCAGCGGCCCGGGACTAGCATTCGAGCAGTACTTC. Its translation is CASGPGLAFEQYF.

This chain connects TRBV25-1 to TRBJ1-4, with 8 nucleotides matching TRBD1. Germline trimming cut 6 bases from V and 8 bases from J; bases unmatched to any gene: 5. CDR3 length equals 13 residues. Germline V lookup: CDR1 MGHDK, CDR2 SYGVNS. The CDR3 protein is CASRETGDEKLFF. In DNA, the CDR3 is TGTGCCAGCAGAGAGACAGGGGACGAAAAACTGTTTTTT.

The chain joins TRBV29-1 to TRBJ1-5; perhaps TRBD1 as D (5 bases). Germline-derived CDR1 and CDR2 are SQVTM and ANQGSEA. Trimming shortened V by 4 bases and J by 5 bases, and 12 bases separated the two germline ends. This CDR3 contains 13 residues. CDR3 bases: TGCAGCGTTGCCCCCCAAGGGGATCAGCCCCAGCATTTT. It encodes CSVAPQGDQPQHF.

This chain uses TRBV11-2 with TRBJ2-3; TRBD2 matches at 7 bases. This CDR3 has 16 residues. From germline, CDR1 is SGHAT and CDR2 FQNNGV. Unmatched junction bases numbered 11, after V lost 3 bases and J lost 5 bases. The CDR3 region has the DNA TGTGCCAGCAGCTTTGTGTCTGGCGGGAGTGGAGATACGCAGTATTTT. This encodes CASSFVSGGSGDTQYF. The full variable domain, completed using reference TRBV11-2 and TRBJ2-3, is EAGVAQSPRYKIIEKRQSVAFWCNPISGHATLYWYQQILGQGPKLLIQFQNNGVVDDSQLPKDRFSAERLKGVDSTLKIQPAKLEDSAVYLCASSFVSGGSGDTQYFGPGTRLTVL.

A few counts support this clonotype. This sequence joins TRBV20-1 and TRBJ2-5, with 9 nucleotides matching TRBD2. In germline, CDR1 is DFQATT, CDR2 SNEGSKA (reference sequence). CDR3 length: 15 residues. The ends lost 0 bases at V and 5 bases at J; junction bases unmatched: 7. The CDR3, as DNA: TGCAGTGCTAGAGATTTGACTAGCGGACGGGAGACCCAGTACTTC. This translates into CSARDLTSGRETQYF.

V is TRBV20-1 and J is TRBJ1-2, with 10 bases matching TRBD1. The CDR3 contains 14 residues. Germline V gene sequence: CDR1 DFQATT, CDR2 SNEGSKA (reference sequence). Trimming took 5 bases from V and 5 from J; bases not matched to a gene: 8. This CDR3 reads CSAVTGTGDYGYTF. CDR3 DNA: TGCAGTGCTGTCACCGGGACAGGGGATTATGGCTACACCTTC.

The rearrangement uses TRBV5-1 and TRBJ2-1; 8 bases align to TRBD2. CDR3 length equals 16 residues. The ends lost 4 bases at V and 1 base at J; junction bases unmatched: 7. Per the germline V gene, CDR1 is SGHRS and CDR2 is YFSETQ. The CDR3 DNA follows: TGCGCCAGCAGCCGCCCCGAGCGGGGGTCCTACAATGAGCAGTTCTTC. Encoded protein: CASSRPERGSYNEQFF.

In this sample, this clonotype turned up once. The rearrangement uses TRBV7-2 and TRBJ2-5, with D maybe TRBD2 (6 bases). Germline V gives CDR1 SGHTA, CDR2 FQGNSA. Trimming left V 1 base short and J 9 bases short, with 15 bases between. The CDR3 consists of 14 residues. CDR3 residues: CASSLEGTAKAQYF. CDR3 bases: TGTGCCAGCAGCTTAGAGGGGACTGCTAAGGCCCAGTACTTC.

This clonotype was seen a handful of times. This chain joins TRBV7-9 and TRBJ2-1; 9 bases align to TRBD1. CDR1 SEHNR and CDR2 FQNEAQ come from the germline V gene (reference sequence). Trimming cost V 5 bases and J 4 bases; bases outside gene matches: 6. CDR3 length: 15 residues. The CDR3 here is CASSRDRAVYNEQFF. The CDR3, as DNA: TGTGCCAGCAGCCGGGACAGGGCCGTTTACAATGAGCAGTTCTTC.

CDR3 region: CSASPPEQGNEKLFF. The CDR3 coding sequence is TGCAGTGCTAGCCCCCCGGAACAGGGGAATGAAAAACTGTTTTTT. The V and J genes are TRBV20-1 and TRBJ1-4; 7 bases match TRBD1. Germline V gives CDR1 DFQATT, CDR2 SNEGSKA (reference sequence). This CDR3 is built from 15 residues. With 3 bases clipped from V and 5 bases from J, the junction kept 9 bases outside the gene matches.

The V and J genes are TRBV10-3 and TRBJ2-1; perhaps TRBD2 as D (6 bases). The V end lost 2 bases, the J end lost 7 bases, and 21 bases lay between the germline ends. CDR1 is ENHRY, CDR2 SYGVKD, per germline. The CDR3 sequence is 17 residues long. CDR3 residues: CAISETPTRGVRNEQFF. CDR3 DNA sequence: TGTGCCATCAGTGAGACCCCGACTAGGGGTGTCAGGAATGAGCAGTTCTTC.

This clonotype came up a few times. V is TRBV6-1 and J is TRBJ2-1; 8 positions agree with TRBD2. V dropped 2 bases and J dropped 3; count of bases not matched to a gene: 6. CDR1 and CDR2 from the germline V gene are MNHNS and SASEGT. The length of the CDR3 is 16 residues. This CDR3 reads CASSEFAGGLYNEQFF. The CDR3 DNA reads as TGTGCCAGCAGTGAATTCGCGGGAGGACTCTACAATGAGCAGTTCTTC.

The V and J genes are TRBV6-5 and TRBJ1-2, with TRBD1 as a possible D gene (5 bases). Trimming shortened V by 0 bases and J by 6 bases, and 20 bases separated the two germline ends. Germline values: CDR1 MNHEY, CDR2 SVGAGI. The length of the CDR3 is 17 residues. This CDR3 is CASSYSFLGQGEDGYTF. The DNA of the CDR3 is TGTGCCAGCAGTTACTCGTTCTTAGGGCAGGGTGAGGATGGCTACACCTTC.

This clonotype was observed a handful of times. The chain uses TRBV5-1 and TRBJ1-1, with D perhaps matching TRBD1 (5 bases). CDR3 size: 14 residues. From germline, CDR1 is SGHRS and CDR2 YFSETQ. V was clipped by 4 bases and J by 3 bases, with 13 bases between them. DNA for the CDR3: TGCGCCAGCAGCCGATCGTGGGGGGACACTGAAGCTTTCTTT. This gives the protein CASSRSWGDTEAFF.

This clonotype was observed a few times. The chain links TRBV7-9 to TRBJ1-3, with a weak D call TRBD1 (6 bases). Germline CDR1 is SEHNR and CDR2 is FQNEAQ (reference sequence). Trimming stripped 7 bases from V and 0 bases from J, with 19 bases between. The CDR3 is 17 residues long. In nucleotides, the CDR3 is TGTGCCAGCACCCCCCTAGTGGGGGCCAGCTCTGGAAACACCATATATTTT. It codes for CASTPLVGASSGNTIYF.